In this sample, the clone carrying this T cell receptor beta chain turned up a few times. Antigen unknown. The V and J ends lost 6 bases and 2 bases respectively, with 14 bases between them. Germline-derived CDR1 and CDR2 are SEHNR and FQNEAQ (reference sequence). The CDR3 has 15 amino acids. Together with a sample-barcoded 5' primer, a J-beta primer mix was included in a second PCR lasting about 7 to 11 cycles. One entry per CDR3 protein, called by TCRdb with MiXCR from the 5' RACE reads. Counted here are 1.5 million to 2 million distinct CDR3 sequences, 28% occurring once; the ten biggest clones make up 7.7%. This entry belongs to a study of blood T cells in healthy people across ages. Study observations and caveats: Older age coincided with a roughly linear decline in TCR beta diversity per million T cells.

The sequence was obtained from a woman aged 25 to 39 in good health. The chain couples TRBV7-9 to TRBJ2-1; unclear D gene. The specimen sequenced was blood. CDR3: CASSPTEFTYNEQFF. In DNA form, the CDR3 reads TGTGCCAGCAGTCCCACCGAGTTTACCTACAATGAGCAGTTCTTC.